This TCR beta chain came from a study of T cell responses to AZD1222 COVID-19 vaccine. Using immunoSEQ multiplex PCR, the repertoire was profiled, and TCRdb retains in-frame clones only, with some absent. The sample lists fewer than 200,000 clones, approximately 90% seen once, with roughly 4.3% in the top ten. This CDR3 has 16 amino acids. From germline, CDR1 is SGHAT and CDR2 FQNNGV. The ends were cut back, 5 bases at V and 2 bases at J, with 16 bases in the middle. Sequenced material: peripheral blood, taken 28 days after the second dose of the MenACWY control vaccine. The sequence was obtained from an adult who received the MenACWY meningococcal vaccine as a control. The chain couples TRBV11-2 to TRBJ2-4; tentative D call: TRBD1 (6 bases). In DNA form, the CDR3 reads TGTGCCAGCAGCATCGGACAGAAAACGACCAAAAACATTCAGTACTTC. This gives the protein CASSIGQKTTKNIQYF.